This T cell receptor beta chain was found in a study of technical replicates of blood from several donors. The table came from immunoSEQ multiplex PCR; TCRdb's copy has only in-frame clones and leaves some out. Of nearly 70,000 clones in the sample, about 89% are singletons; the top ten hold 4.5% to 5%. The CDR3 length is 17 residues. The V end was cut by 0 bases, the J end by 0 bases, with 13 bases between. CDR1 and CDR2 from the germline V gene are SGHNT and YYREEE (reference sequence). V usage is TRBV5-4 and J usage is TRBJ2-1; tentatively, D is TRBD2 (5 bases). The TCR was taken from a human donor in good health. Some clones in this sample may be carry-over from other donors' samples. Sample: PBMCs. The CDR3 loop reads CASSLGGAESSYNEQFF. As DNA, the CDR3 is TGTGCCAGCAGCTTGGGGGGAGCGGAGAGCTCCTACAATGAGCAGTTCTTC.